This is a list of T cell receptor beta chains from one sample in a study of molecular identifiers for immune sequencing clone quantification. TCRdb reanalysed the PCR reads using MiXCR and keeps one entry per CDR3 protein. The sample holds approximately 630,000 distinct CDR3 sequences, about 25% seen once. Sequenced input: naive CD8+ T cells from blood, with Jurkat cell RNA spiked in. All receptors come from a human donor in good health. Some libraries in this study had Jurkat cell RNA spiked in. The conserved cysteine and the conserved F or W are not part of the CDR3 here. The order of the fields is J gene, V gene, CDR3 protein.

>TRBJ1-2|TRBV7-9
ASTHPDSHYGCT
>TRBJ1-1|TRBV20-1
SARDSRVTTEAF
>TRBJ2-3|TRBV24-1
ATSKDYSTDTQY
>TRBJ1-2|TRBV10-2
ASSATGTGGPYGYT
>TRBJ2-6|TRBV28
ASSQIGGGVTGANVLT
>TRBJ1-1|TRBV18
ASSTDYTEAF
>TRBJ2-3|TRBV30
AWETEAGTDTQY
>TRBJ2-7|TRBV7-9
ASSLAVREGEQY
>TRBJ2-7|TRBV7-2
ASSPRTEPYEQY
>TRBJ1-3|TRBV7-6
ASSSILGNTIY
>TRBJ2-1|TRBV7-9
ASSSSLAGEHNEQF
>TRBJ2-7|TRBV6-1
ASNEKEMGIRWEQY
>TRBJ2-7|TRBV4-3
ASSQDAGEWYEQY
>TRBJ2-1|TRBV6-5
ASSYTGTGIYNEQF
>TRBJ2-7|TRBV20-1
SARVRADSSYEQY
>TRBJ2-7|TRBV4-2
ASSPQGTYEQY
>TRBJ2-3|TRBV12-3/TRBV12-4
ATPAARGQY
>TRBJ2-1|TRBV24-1
ATSDSSGTSGYNEQF
>TRBJ2-3|TRBV27
ASSSLAGGFPDTQY
>TRBJ2-7|TRBV15
ATSRGPGAYEQY
>TRBJ1-4|TRBV27
ASSLTGTTEKLF
>TRBJ2-1|TRBV7-9
ASSYDTNYNEQF
>TRBJ2-2|TRBV7-6
ASSLDVAGNTGELF
>TRBJ2-7|TRBV7-9
ASSLTSPLYEQY
>TRBJ2-1|TRBV2
ASSEAHTVYNEQF
>TRBJ2-7|TRBV20-1
SARPTAEGDWLGDTMEQY
>TRBJ1-5|TRBV10-3
ATRDSQVGGQPQH
>TRBJ2-1|TRBV14
ASSHPTGSDEQF
>TRBJ1-1|TRBV11-2
ASSLPVTGADTEAF
>TRBJ2-2|TRBV29-1
SVVRNTGELF
>TRBJ1-5|TRBV12-3/TRBV12-4
ASGPTGPNQPQH
>TRBJ2-1|TRBV7-6
ASSPGSGSYNEQF
>TRBJ2-7|TRBV11-2
ASSDRDRLGQY
>TRBJ2-7|TRBV20-1
SAKGRNHTYEQY
>TRBJ2-6|TRBV13
ASSLGTGRGIGGANVLT
>TRBJ2-5|TRBV11-2
ASSFSPLTDQETQY
>TRBJ2-3|TRBV28
ASSLGSSSTDTQY
>TRBJ1-1|TRBV10-3
AISELPGTASTEAF
>TRBJ2-1|TRBV7-2
ASSLTGLNSYNEQF
>TRBJ2-7|TRBV27
ASSLRGSSYEQS
>TRBJ2-7|TRBV11-2
ASSLSPWTGAYEQY
>TRBJ1-5|TRBV20-1
SASGGAFRGQPQH
>TRBJ1-4|TRBV20-1
SASGTGIEKLF
>TRBJ2-5|TRBV11-1
ASSQKTGGQETQY
>TRBJ2-1|TRBV28
ASSFHSGVISYNEQF
>TRBJ2-7|TRBV2
ASSEGTSLSYEQY
>TRBJ1-5|TRBV6-9
ASSFGQRFNQPQH
>TRBJ2-3|TRBV28
ASSFQLGTDTQY
>TRBJ1-1|TRBV25-1
ASGWGQGEAF
>TRBJ2-2|TRBV5-4
ASSQGTGELF